The 5 T cell receptor beta chains below were found in one sample sequenced in a study of CD4 T cells in relation to SARS-CoV-2 and coronaviruses. Produced via immunoSEQ multiplex PCR; TCRdb's table is partial and in-frame only. The sample holds 15,000 to 25,000 clones, around 75% seen once. These receptors' targets are unknown. CD4+ T cells from unexposed donors were obtained before the COVID-19 pandemic (2011-2018). Isolation of CD4+ T cells took place after roughly nine days in culture. Sequenced input: CD4+ T cells from PBMCs, cultured in vitro. The receptors originated from a human donor in good health.

The CDR3, as DNA: TGTGCCAGCAGCCAAGCCGGGGATCATGGCTACACCTTC. Translated: CASSQAGDHGYTF. J is TRBJ1-2 and V is TRBV3-1 (or the pseudogene TRBV3-2), with no clear D. The CDR3 spans 13 residues. Germline-derived CDR1 and CDR2 are LGHDT and YNNKEL (reference sequence). Trimming left V 1 base short and J 6 bases short, with 9 bases between.

This chain connects TRBV28 to TRBJ1-4, with D possibly matching TRBD1 (5 bases). CDR1 MDHEN and CDR2 SYDVKM come from the germline V gene. Trimming removed 2 bases from V and 8 bases from J, with 9 bases in between. This CDR3 comprises 13 residues. In nucleotides, the CDR3 is TGTGCCAGCAGTTTAGGGGGGAAGGAAAAACTGTTTTTT. Translation gives CASSLGGKEKLFF.

V is TRBV19 and J is TRBJ1-1; 8 bases map to TRBD1. CDR1 is LNHDA, CDR2 SQIVND, per germline (reference sequence). This CDR3 contains 16 residues. Unmatched junction bases numbered 10, after V lost 6 bases and J lost 1 base. In nucleotides, the CDR3 is TGTGCCAGTAGCATGGACAGGGTAGGTGGGAACACTGAAGCTTTCTTT. It translates to CASSMDRVGGNTEAFF. Using reference TRBV19 and TRBJ1-1 for the parts outside the CDR3, the full variable domain is DGGITQSPKYLFRKEGQNVTLSCEQNLNHDAMYWYRQDPGQGLRLIYYSQIVNDFQKGDIAEGYSVSREKKESFPLTVTSAQKNPTAFYLCASSMDRVGGNTEAFFGQGTRLTVV.

V gene TRBV29-1 combines with J gene TRBJ2-7; 8 nucleotides align to TRBD2. CDR1 SQVTM and CDR2 ANQGSEA come from the germline V gene. V was pared by 6 bases and J by 3 bases, with 4 bases of the junction left unmatched. There are 12 residues in the CDR3. The DNA of the CDR3 is TGCAGCGTCGGGGGGGTCTACTACGAGCAGTACTTC. It specifies CSVGGVYYEQYF.

The J gene is TRBJ1-6, the V gene TRBV5-6, with 11 nucleotides matching TRBD1. In germline, CDR1 is SGHDT, CDR2 YYEEEE. This CDR3 comprises 17 residues. V gave up 4 bases and J gave up 4 bases; unmatched junction bases: 7. Written as DNA, the CDR3 is TGTGCCAGCAGCCCCACCGGGACAGGGGGTTATAATTCACCCCTCCACTTT. The encoded protein is CASSPTGTGGYNSPLHF.